The rows below give T cell receptor beta chains drawn from one sample of a study of blood T cell repertoires in COVID-19. Profiling relied on immunoSEQ multiplex PCR, and the TCRdb table lists in-frame clones only, not all of them. Of about 58,000 clones in the sample, roughly 92% were seen once. Sample: peripheral blood. All receptors derive from a man in his forties or fifties with active COVID-19. Each CDR3 is given with its conserved first and last residue. A D gene is named only where the DNA matches it firmly. The size of a clone is reported for some rows only, either as once, few or many, or as a class for expanded clones.

>TRBJ1-4|TRBD1|-|15|TRBV2
TGTGCCAGCAGTGAAGACGGGGGACAGGGCGGAAAACTGTTTTTT
CASSEDGGQGGKLFF
>TRBJ1-1|TRBD1|-|14|TRBV5-4
TGTGCCATCAGACCAGACAGGGGGAACACTGAAGCTTTCTTT
CAIRPDRGNTEAFF
>TRBJ2-1|TRBD1|-|15|TRBV5-1
TGCGCCAGCAGCGGTGACAGGGGGCCGTACAATGAGCAGTTCTTC
CASSGDRGPYNEQFF
>TRBJ2-1|-|-|16|TRBV11-2
TGTGCCAGCAGCTTAGTAGCGTCAGCTTTTTACAATGAGCAGTTCTTC
CASSLVASAFYNEQFF
>TRBJ2-7|-|-|15|TRBV7-2
TGTGCCAGCACCTTAACTGGGGTAGGGGTGGGAGAGCAGTACTTC
CASTLTGVGVGEQYF
>TRBJ1-6|-|-|18|TRBV12-5
TGTGCTAGTGGTTTGGTACCTTTGCGGTCGAAACCAAATTCACCCCTCCACTTT
CASGLVPLRSKPNSPLHF
>TRBJ2-5|TRBD2|-|17|TRBV6-4
TGTGCCAGCAGTCTACCGGGACTAGCGGGAGTAGGTGAGACCCAGTACTTC
CASSLPGLAGVGETQYF
>TRBJ2-3|TRBD1|-|17|TRBV28
TGTGCCAGCAGTGCCCCTCCCGGGACAGGGGGCACAGATACGCAGTATTTT
CASSAPPGTGGTDTQYF
>TRBJ1-1|-|once|14|TRBV27
TGTGCCAGCACCGACGGAGGGGAGAACACTGAAGCTTTCTTT
CASTDGGENTEAFF
>TRBJ2-3|-|-|13|TRBV7-7
TGTGCTAGCAGCCTGACTAGGTCAGATACGCAGTATTTT
CASSLTRSDTQYF
>TRBJ1-5|TRBD1|-|15|TRBV28
TGTGCCAGCAGTCCCATTGACAGGGATCTTCAGCCCCAGCATTTT
CASSPIDRDLQPQHF
>TRBJ1-1|-|-|13|TRBV7-2
TGTGCCAGCAGCCCCGGGGGGAACACTGAAGCTTTCTTT
CASSPGGNTEAFF
>TRBJ2-5|-|once|12|TRBV7-9
TGTGCCAGCCTGGCCGCCCAAGAGACCCAGTACTTC
CASLAAQETQYF
>TRBJ2-5|TRBD2|-|17|TRBV7-2
TGTGCCAGCAGCTTAGCGGCACTAGCGGGGGGGCAAGAGACCCAGTACTTC
CASSLAALAGGQETQYF
>TRBJ2-1|-|-|14|TRBV15
TGTGCCACCAGCAGAGATCTAGGAGACAATGAGCAGTTCTTC
CATSRDLGDNEQFF
>TRBJ1-6|TRBD1|-|14|TRBV7-3
TGTGCCAGCAGCCGGGACAGCCTTAATTCACCCCTCCACTTT
CASSRDSLNSPLHF
>TRBJ2-7|-|-|17|TRBV27
TGTGCCAGCAGTCGTACCCCCCGGTCACGGAGTCCCTACGAGCAGTACTTC
CASSRTPRSRSPYEQYF
>TRBJ2-5|TRBD2|-|14|TRBV28
TGTGCCAGCAGTTTAACTAGCGGGATAGAGACCCAGTACTTC
CASSLTSGIETQYF
>TRBJ2-7|-|-|12|TRBV10-3
TGTGCCATCAGCGGCGGCTCCTACGAGCAGTACTTC
CAISGGSYEQYF
>TRBJ2-1|TRBD1|-|15|TRBV18
TGTGCCAGCTCACCAGGACAGGGGGCTGGCAATGAGCAGTTCTTC
CASSPGQGAGNEQFF
>TRBJ2-7|TRBD2|once|16|TRBV9
TGTGCCAGCAGCTCCAGGGGAGGCGGGGGGGTTTACGAGCAGTACTTC
CASSSRGGGGVYEQYF
>TRBJ1-6|-|-|13|TRBV28
TGTGCCAGCAGTTTCTCCAGGGGAACACCCCTCCACTTT
CASSFSRGTPLHF
>TRBJ1-5|TRBD1|-|14|TRBV5-1
TGCGCCAGCAGCTTGCGAGGGGGCGCGGAGCCCCAGCATTTT
CASSLRGGAEPQHF
>TRBJ2-7|TRBD1|-|16|TRBV2
TGTGCCAGCAGTGAACCCTGGCAGGGGGAAATCTACGAGCAGTACTTC
CASSEPWQGEIYEQYF
>TRBJ2-5|-|-|18|TRBV4-1
TGCGCCAGCAGCCAACGAACCCAAGGACTCAGGGGCCAAGAGACCCAGTACTTC
CASSQRTQGLRGQETQYF
>TRBJ1-4|TRBD1|once|16|TRBV5-1
TGCGCCAGCAGGACAGGACAGGGGGCAACTAATGAAAAACTGTTTTTT
CASRTGQGATNEKLFF
>TRBJ1-2|TRBD1|-|17|TRBV19
TGTGCCAGTAGTATAGGAAGAACAGGGGTCAAGGTCTATGGCTACACCTTC
CASSIGRTGVKVYGYTF
>TRBJ2-7|-|-|14|TRBV12-1
TGTGCCAGCAGCCCTACTAGCGTCTCCTACGAGCAGTACTTC
CASSPTSVSYEQYF
>TRBJ2-1|-|once|12|TRBV3-1/TRBV3-2
TGTGCCAGCAGCCAAGCGAGATATGAGCAGTTCTTC
CASSQARYEQFF
>TRBJ1-5|-|-|14|TRBV5-4
TGTGCCAGCAGCCCCGGAGGGGGGGAGCAGCCCCAGCATTTT
CASSPGGGEQPQHF
>TRBJ2-7|TRBD1|-|15|TRBV7-2
TGTGCCAGCAGCTTTGGACAGGGGGGTACCTACGAGCAGTACTTC
CASSFGQGGTYEQYF
>TRBJ1-1|-|-|12|TRBV10-3
TGTGCCATCAGTGATAAGAACACTGAAGCTTTCTTT
CAISDKNTEAFF
>TRBJ1-4|-|-|16|TRBV5-4
TGTGCCAGCAGCCCAACATATGGGGGGACTAATGAAAAACTGTTTTTT
CASSPTYGGTNEKLFF
>TRBJ2-3|-|-|15|TRBV2
TGTGCCAGCAGTGAGGGTTGGGGCTGGGGAGATACGCAGTATTTT
CASSEGWGWGDTQYF
>TRBJ2-6|-|-|17|TRBV4-1
TGCGCCAGCAGCCAAGGGCTAGCATTTGGTGGGGCCAACGTCCTGACTTTC
CASSQGLAFGGANVLTF
>TRBJ2-5|-|-|16|TRBV7-9
TGTGCCAGCAGCCCAACCGGGACTCCCTTGGGGGAGACCCAGTACTTC
CASSPTGTPLGETQYF
>TRBJ2-6|-|-|15|TRBV27
TGTGCCAGCAGAAGTCCTAGCTCTGGGGCCAACGTCCTGACTTTC
CASRSPSSGANVLTF
>TRBJ2-5|-|-|16|TRBV6-2/TRBV6-3
TGTGCCAGCAGCCCAGACAGGGGAGGGTTTGGAGGGCCCCAGTACTTC
CASSPDRGGFGGPQYF
>TRBJ2-3|-|-|11|TRBV12-3/TRBV12-4
TGTGCCAGCAGTTTCGGAGATACGCAGTATTTT
CASSFGDTQYF
>TRBJ2-2|TRBD1|-|13|TRBV10-3
TGTGCCATCGGGACAGAGAACACCGGGGAGCTGTTTTTT
CAIGTENTGELFF
>TRBJ1-4|TRBD1|once|14|TRBV4-2
TGTGCCAGCAGCGGACAGGGGAGGAATGAAAAACTGTTTTTT
CASSGQGRNEKLFF
>TRBJ2-7|TRBD2|-|15|TRBV29-1
TGCAGCGCACGGACTAGCGGGAGCTCGACCTACGAGCAGTACTTC
CSARTSGSSTYEQYF
>TRBJ2-5|TRBD2|-|18|TRBV3-1/TRBV3-2
TGTGCCAGCAGCCAAGAGTCCCCCCCCCTAGCGGACCGAGGGACCCAGTACTTC
CASSQESPPLADRGTQYF
>TRBJ2-1|-|-|14|TRBV3-1/TRBV3-2
TGTGCCAGCAGCCAAACGGGACATCAGGGTGAGCAGTTCTTC
CASSQTGHQGEQFF
>TRBJ1-6|-|-|12|TRBV12-5
TGTGCTAGTGGTTTGCAGGATTCACCCCTCCACTTT
CASGLQDSPLHF
>TRBJ2-2|TRBD1|-|15|TRBV28
TGTGCCAGCAGTGTACCGGGACAGGGATCCGGGGAGCTGTTTTTT
CASSVPGQGSGELFF
>TRBJ2-5|-|-|13|TRBV19
TGTGCCAGTAGGGTAGCGAACCAAGAGACCCAGTACTTC
CASRVANQETQYF
>TRBJ2-5|-|-|11|TRBV20-1
TGCAGTGCTAGAGATATAGAGACCCAGTACTTC
CSARDIETQYF
>TRBJ2-1|TRBD2|-|13|TRBV6-5
TGTGCCAGCAGAAGAGCGGGGAACAATGAGCAGTTCTTC
CASRRAGNNEQFF
>TRBJ2-2|-|-|18|TRBV9
TGTGCCAGCAGCGTAGGGGGTATGGGGGCCCCGAACACCGGGGAGCTGTTTTTT
CASSVGGMGAPNTGELFF
>TRBJ1-3|-|-|14|TRBV29-1
TGCAGCGTTGACCCGAACAGGGCTGGAAACACCATATATTTT
CSVDPNRAGNTIYF